Listed here is a single TCR beta chain. The antigen is unknown. The data derive from a study of shared clonotypes between healthy human individuals. Here immunoSEQ multiplex PCR was the method, and the copy in TCRdb shows in-frame clones only, minus some. The table shows more than 2 million clones, with roughly 93% occurring only once. Terminally differentiated effector memory CD45RA+ cells were left out of the naive CD8 fraction, which was CD45RO-negative and positively selected for CCR7. Notes on the study in general: The rarefaction results pointed to incomplete sorted-subset sequencing despite large depth.

V was trimmed by 4 bases and J by 3 bases, leaving 18 bases between them. Per the germline V gene, CDR1 is SQVTM and CDR2 is ANQGSEA. The CDR3 is made up of 15 amino acids. Sequencing input: naive CD8+ T cells from PBMCs. This clonotype was obtained from a man between 18 and 35 years old in good health. Some clones in this sample may be carry-over from other donors' samples. The chain combines TRBV29-1 with TRBJ1-2; no clear D. The CDR3 DNA sequence: TGCAGCGTTGGAGATTTTGAAACAGCCTACTATGGCTACACCTTC. It codes for CSVGDFETAYYGYTF.